One T cell receptor beta chain is described in this entry. As yet, its antigen is unknown. Isolated RNA was reverse transcribed into cDNA used as the sequencing template. TCRdb keeps only in-frame clones here, not all; method: immunoSEQ multiplex PCR. The table shows around 180,000 clones, with roughly 60% occurring only once. The data originate from a study of CD8+ T cells in alopecia areata. The study, taken as a whole, reports: Clonality exceeded that of normal scalp in lesional scalp, most notably in alopecia totalis/universalis.

The sample's treatment: oral pan-JAK inhibitor, 5-10 mg twice daily. The TCR originated in a human donor with alopecia areata. The sample was CD4+ T cells sorted from blood, taken at week 24, from a patient treated with tofacitinib.

CDR3 amino acids: CSVAPGGTAYEQYF. CDR3 bases: TGCAGCGTTGCCCCAGGGGGGACAGCCTACGAGCAGTACTTC. The chain recombines TRBV29-1 with TRBJ2-7; tentatively, D is TRBD1 (7 bases). V was clipped by 4 bases and J by 2 bases, with 15 bases between them. CDR1 and CDR2 from the germline V gene are SQVTM and ANQGSEA. The CDR3 contains 14 residues.